This TCR beta chain was sequenced for a study of cytomegalovirus exposure and HLA in healthy donors. Study-wide results and caveats: Previously analyzed data showed that most TCR beta V segments were productive at a frequency of about 87% or about 30%. Roughly uniform sequencing depth across donors was assumed, possibly incorrectly.

The CDR3 is 14 amino acids. Trimming removed 2 bases from V and 1 base from J; junction bases left unmatched: 2. Germline V CDR1 and CDR2: SGHKS, YYEKEE (reference sequence). In the PCR, 60 Vbeta and 13 Jbeta primers were used. Profiled with immunoSEQ multiplex PCR; TCRdb holds only in-frame clones, not every one. The top ten clones hold 2.5% to 3% of a sample with 150,000 to 200,000 clones, around 68% of them seen once. Points on this clone: Its antigen remains unidentified.

What was sequenced was PBMCs. The V gene is TRBV5-5, the J gene TRBJ1-1; the match to TRBD1 covers 7 bases. The sequence came from a middle-aged man in good health and CMV-seronegative. The CDR3 DNA sequence: TGTGCCAGCAGCTTCCGGGACAGGAACACTGAAGCTTTCTTT. It codes for CASSFRDRNTEAFF.